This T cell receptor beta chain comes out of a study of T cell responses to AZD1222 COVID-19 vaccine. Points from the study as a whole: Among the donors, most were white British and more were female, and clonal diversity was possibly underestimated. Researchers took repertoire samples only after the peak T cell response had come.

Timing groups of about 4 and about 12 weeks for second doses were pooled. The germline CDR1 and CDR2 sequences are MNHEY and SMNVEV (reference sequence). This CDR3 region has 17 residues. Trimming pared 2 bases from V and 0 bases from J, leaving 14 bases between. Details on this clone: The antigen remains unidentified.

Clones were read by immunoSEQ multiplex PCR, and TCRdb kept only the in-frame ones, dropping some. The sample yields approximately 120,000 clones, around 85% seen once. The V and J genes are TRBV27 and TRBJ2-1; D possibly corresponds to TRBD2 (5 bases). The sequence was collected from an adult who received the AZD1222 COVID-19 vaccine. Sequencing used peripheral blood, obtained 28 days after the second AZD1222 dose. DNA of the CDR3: TGTGCCAGCAGTTTACTGGGAGCCCGAGGCTCCTACAATGAGCAGTTCTTC. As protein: CASSLLGARGSYNEQFF.